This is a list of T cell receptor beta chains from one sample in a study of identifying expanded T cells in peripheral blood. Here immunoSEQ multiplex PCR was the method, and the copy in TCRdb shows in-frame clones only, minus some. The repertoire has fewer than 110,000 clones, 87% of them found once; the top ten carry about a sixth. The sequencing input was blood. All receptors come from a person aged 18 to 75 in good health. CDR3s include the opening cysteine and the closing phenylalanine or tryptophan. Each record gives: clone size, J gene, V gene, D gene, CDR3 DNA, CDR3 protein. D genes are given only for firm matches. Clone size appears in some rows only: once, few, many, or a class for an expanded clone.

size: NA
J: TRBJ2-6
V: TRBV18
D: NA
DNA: TGTGCCAGCTCACCTGTTCGGGGTTTTACCTCTGGGGCCAACGTCCTGACTTTC
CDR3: CASSPVRGFTSGANVLTF

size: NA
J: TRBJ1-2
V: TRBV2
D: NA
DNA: TGTGCCGTCCCCGGGTCACCGAACTATGGCTACACCTTC
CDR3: CAVPGSPNYGYTF

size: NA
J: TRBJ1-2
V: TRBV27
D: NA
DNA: TGTGCCAGCAGCCCAGCAGGGTCCTATGGCTACACCTTC
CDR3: CASSPAGSYGYTF

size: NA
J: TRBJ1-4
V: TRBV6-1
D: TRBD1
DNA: TGTGCCAGCAGTGAGACACCGGGACAGCCGAATGAAAAACTGTTTTTT
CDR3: CASSETPGQPNEKLFF

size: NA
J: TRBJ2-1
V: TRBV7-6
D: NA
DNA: TGTGCCAGCAGCCTCCGGGTCTCGAGCCACAATGAGCAGTTCTTC
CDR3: CASSLRVSSHNEQFF

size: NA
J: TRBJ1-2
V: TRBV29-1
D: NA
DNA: TGCAGCGTTGAGCGGCCCTATGGCTACACCTTC
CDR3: CSVERPYGYTF

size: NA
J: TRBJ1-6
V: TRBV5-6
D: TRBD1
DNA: TGTGCCAGCAGTCCGGCGTGGGACAGTATTAATTCACCCCTCCACTTT
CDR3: CASSPAWDSINSPLHF

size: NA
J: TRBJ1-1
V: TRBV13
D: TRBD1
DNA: TGTGCCAGCGGCTACCGGGACAGGGGGCTGGATACTGAAGCTTTCTTT
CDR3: CASGYRDRGLDTEAFF

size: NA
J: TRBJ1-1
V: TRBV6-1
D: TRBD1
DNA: TGTGCCAGCACAGGGGGAGGGTACACTGAAGCTTTCTTT
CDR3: CASTGGGYTEAFF

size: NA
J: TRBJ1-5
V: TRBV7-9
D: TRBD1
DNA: TGTGCCAGCAGCTCCGACAGGGCGAGCAATCAGCCCCAGCATTTT
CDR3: CASSSDRASNQPQHF

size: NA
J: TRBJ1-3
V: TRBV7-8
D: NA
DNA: TGTGCCAGCAGCCTACAGGGTGCATCTGGAAACACCATATATTTT
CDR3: CASSLQGASGNTIYF

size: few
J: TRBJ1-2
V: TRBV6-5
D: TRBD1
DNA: TGTGCCAGCAGTTACCGACAGGGGAACTATGGCTACACCTTC
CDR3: CASSYRQGNYGYTF

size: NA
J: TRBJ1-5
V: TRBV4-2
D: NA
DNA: TGTGCCAGCAGCCAAAATGCTAGGGGGGCCGGAAATCAGCCCCAGCATTTT
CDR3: CASSQNARGAGNQPQHF

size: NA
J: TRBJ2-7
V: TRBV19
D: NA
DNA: TGTGCCAGTAGTTCGGCACAGGGAAACTACGAGCAGTACTTC
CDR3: CASSSAQGNYEQYF

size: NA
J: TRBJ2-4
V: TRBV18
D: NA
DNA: TGTGCCAGCTCCCGGGAGGCAGGACAGTCGATTCAGTACTTC
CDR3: CASSREAGQSIQYF

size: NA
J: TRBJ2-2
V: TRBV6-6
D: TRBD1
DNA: TGTGCCAGCAGTTACTCGTTGACAGGGGTCGCCGGGGAGCTGTTTTTT
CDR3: CASSYSLTGVAGELFF

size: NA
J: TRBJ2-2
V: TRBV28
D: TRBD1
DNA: TGTGCCAGCAGTTTGGTGTGGAGAGGGGGCGCCACCGGGGAGCTGTTTTTT
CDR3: CASSLVWRGGATGELFF

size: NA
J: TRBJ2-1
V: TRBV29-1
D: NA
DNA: TGCAGCGTCCCTTTTCTAAATGAGCAGTTCTTC
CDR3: CSVPFLNEQFF

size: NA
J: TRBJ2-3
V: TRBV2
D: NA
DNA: TGTGCCAGCAGTGAAACGGAACGACGGGTCGGTACGCAGTATTTT
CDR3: CASSETERRVGTQYF

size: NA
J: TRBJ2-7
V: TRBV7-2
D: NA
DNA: TGTGCCAGCAGCCTATTATACAGGGTAGCGGACGAGCAGTACTTC
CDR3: CASSLLYRVADEQYF

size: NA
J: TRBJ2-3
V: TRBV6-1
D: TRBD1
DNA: TGTGCCAGCAGGTGGGACAGCCTAGATACGCAGTATTTT
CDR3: CASRWDSLDTQYF

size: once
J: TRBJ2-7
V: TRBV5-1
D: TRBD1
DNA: TGCGCCAGCAGCCAGGGGGCGCCTAACTACGAGCAGTACTTC
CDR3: CASSQGAPNYEQYF

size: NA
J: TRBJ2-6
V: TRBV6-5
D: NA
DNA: TGTGCCAGCAGTCTGGCTGGGGCCAACGTCCTGACTTTC
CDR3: CASSLAGANVLTF

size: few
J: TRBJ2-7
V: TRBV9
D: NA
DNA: TGTGCCAGCAGCGTAGTTCCGGCGGGGGCACACGAGCAGTACTTC
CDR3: CASSVVPAGAHEQYF

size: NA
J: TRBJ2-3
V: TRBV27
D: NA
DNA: TGTGCCAGCAGCCCTTTTCCCTTGGGGGCAGATACGCAGTATTTT
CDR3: CASSPFPLGADTQYF

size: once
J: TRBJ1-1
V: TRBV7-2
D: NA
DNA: TGTGCCAGCAGCTTCTACCACCCAGACAGGAAGAACACTGAAGCTTTCTTT
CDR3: CASSFYHPDRKNTEAFF

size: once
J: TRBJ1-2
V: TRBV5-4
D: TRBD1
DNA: TGTGCCAGCAGCATAATGACAGGGGGCTATGGCTACACCTTC
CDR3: CASSIMTGGYGYTF

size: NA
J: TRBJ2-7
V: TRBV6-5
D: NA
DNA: TGTGCCAGCTCCGGGGGACGCCACGAGCAGTACTTC
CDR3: CASSGGRHEQYF

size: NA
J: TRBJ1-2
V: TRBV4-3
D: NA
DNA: TGCGCCAGCAGCCAAGACTTCCGGGACTTTGGGAACTATGGCTACACCTTC
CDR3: CASSQDFRDFGNYGYTF

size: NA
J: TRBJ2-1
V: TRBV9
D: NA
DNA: TGTGCCAGCAGCGGACGGACGGGCGGTGAGCAGTTCTTC
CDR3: CASSGRTGGEQFF

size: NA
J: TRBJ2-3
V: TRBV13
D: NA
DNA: TGTGCCAGCAGCTCGGGGACTGCAGATACGCAGTATTTT
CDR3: CASSSGTADTQYF

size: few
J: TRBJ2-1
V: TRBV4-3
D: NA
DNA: TGCGCCAGCAGCCTCCTACCCGGGGCCAGCAGCTACAATGAGCAGTTCTTC
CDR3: CASSLLPGASSYNEQFF

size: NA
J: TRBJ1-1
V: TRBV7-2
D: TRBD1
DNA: TGTGCCAGCAGTTGGACAGGGGAGACTGAAGCTTTCTTT
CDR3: CASSWTGETEAFF

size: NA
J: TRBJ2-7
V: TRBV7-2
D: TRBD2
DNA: TGTGCCAGCAGCCCCCGGGGGGGTGCCTACGAGCAGTACTTC
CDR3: CASSPRGGAYEQYF

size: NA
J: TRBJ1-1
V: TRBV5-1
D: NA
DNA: TGCGCCAGCAGCTTGTGGGCGAACACTGAAGCTTTCTTT
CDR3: CASSLWANTEAFF

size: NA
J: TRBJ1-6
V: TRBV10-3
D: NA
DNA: TGTGCCATCAGTGAGTCCCCGGGCAGACTTAATTCACCCCTCCACTTT
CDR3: CAISESPGRLNSPLHF

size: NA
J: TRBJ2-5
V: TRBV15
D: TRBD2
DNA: TGTGCCACCAGCAGACGGGGGGAAGAGTACCAGTACTTC
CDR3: CATSRRGEEYQYF

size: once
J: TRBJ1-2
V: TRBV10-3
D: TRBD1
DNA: TGTGCCATCAGTTCCGCACAGGGGTCTACCTATGGCTACACCTTC
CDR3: CAISSAQGSTYGYTF

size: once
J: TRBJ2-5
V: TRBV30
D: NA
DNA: TGTGCCTGGAGTGTTGGGGGGCGAGGAGAGACCCAGTACTTC
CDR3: CAWSVGGRGETQYF